The text below deals with one TCR beta chain. Its antigen is undetermined. This entry belongs to a study of OX40 agonist ivuxolimab in advanced cancers. The assay was immunoSEQ multiplex PCR, and TCRdb's table has in-frame clones only and misses some. This sample carries more than 40,000 clones, 84% of them seen once, and the ten largest clones take 20% to 25%. Germline CDR1 MGHRA, CDR2 YSYEKL. Trimming cost V 1 base and J 7 bases, with 16 bases left between them. The CDR3 runs 15 residues. Study-wide results and limits: Normalized T-cell clonal expansion was also low in a subset of nonresponders. Averaged across samples, CD8+ T cells carried more expanded clones than CD4+ did.

This clonotype originated in an adult with an advanced solid tumor such as melanoma, head and neck, liver or kidney cancer. This chain connects TRBV4-1 to TRBJ1-1; tentatively, D is TRBD1 (5 bases). Sequenced material: CD4+ or CD8+ T cells sorted from blood, taken in a trial of the OX40 agonist ivuxolimab. The CDR3 loop reads CASSQVAGYGSEAFF. CDR3 bases: TGCGCCAGCAGCCAAGTCGCAGGGTATGGGAGTGAAGCTTTCTTT.